One T cell receptor beta chain is described in this entry. It has no known antigen specificity. Base qualities are missing; no much larger clone stands one base away. The sample comes from a study of ipilimumab plus nivolumab after autologous stem cell transplantation (dated by TCRdb to about 2021). Some background on the complete study: The median number of doses that trial patients received was roughly 5 for ipilimumab and about eight for nivolumab. The DLBCL cohort included primary refractory and relapsed disease, with 18-month progression-free survival of roughly 89% and 26% respectively. Approximately 35 patients made up the trial's intent-to-treat population. The trial enrolled patients with high-risk diffuse large B cell lymphoma, mature T cell lymphoma, or multiple myeloma undergoing autologous transplant.

The study at large found these results: The authors stated that profiles of the T cell receptor repertoire, regulatory T cell phenotype and gut microbiota provided a biologic rationale for studying this approach further. Combined checkpoint inhibition appeared tolerable as post-transplant consolidation, according to the authors' conclusion.

The CDR3 has 15 amino acids, counting the end cysteine and phenylalanine. Only CDR3 DNA remains: 45 bases, in frame from the first base. Per the germline V gene, MNHNS is the CDR1 and SASEGT is the CDR2. Between the V and J ends, shortened by 1 base and 1 base respectively, the junction contains 8 bases. Starting 14 to 28 days after the autologous transplant, patients began checkpoint therapy, which included ipilimumab at 1 mg/kg intravenously on day 1 of selected weeks. Nivolumab was administered at 3 mg/kg intravenously on day 1 of weeks 1, 4, 7, 10, and every two weeks through week 26. This was a Phase Ib clinical trial that tested ipilimumab plus nivolumab, given as combined checkpoint inhibition, for consolidation following autologous stem cell transplantation. Receptor libraries were prepared by the immunoSEQ multiplex PCR assay. TCRdb obtained this table from immuneACCESS and retained in-frame rearrangements with V and J assigned. These tables miss some clones; where compared with another copy, unresolved V genes account for less than half of the shortfall, and the remainder is unexplained. For this sample there are around 84,000 clones; around 80% appear just once. Around 2% of the sample lies in the top ten.

The sequenced sample was PBMCs, obtained in a trial of ipilimumab plus nivolumab as post-transplant consolidation. The rearranged segments are TRBV6-1 and TRBJ1-5; confidence is insufficient to name the D gene. The clonotype originates from a male donor with diffuse large B-cell lymphoma. The CDR3 loop reads CASSEEGLSNQPQHF. In nucleotides, the sequence is TGTGCCAGCAGTGAAGAGGGCCTGAGCAATCAGCCCCAGCATTTT.